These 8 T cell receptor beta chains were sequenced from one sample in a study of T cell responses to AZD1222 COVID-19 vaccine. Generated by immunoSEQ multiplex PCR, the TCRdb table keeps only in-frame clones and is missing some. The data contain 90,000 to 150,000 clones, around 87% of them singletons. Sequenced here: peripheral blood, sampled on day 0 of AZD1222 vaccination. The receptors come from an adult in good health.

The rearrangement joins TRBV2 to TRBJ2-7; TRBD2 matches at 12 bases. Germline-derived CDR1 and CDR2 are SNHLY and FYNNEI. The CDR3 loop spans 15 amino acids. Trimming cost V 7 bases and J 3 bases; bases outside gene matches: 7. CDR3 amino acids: CASTVPTSGGYEQYF. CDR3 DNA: TGTGCCAGCACTGTACCGACTAGCGGGGGCTACGAGCAGTACTTC.

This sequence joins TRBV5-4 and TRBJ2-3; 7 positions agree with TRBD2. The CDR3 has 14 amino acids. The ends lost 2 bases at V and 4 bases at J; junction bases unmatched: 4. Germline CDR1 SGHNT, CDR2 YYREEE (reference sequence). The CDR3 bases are TGTGCCAGCAGCTTAGCGGGGTGGGCAGATACGCAGTATTTT. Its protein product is CASSLAGWADTQYF.

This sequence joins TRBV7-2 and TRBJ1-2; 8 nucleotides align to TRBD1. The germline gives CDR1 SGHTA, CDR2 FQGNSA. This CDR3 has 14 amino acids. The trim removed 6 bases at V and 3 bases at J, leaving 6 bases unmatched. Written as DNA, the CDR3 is TGTGCCAGCAGGTCCAGGGGGCAAGACTATGGCTACACCTTC. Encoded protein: CASRSRGQDYGYTF.

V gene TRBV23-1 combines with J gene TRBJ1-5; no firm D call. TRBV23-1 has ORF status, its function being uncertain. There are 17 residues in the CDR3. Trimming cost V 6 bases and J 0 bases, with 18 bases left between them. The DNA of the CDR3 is TGCGCCAGCAGGTGCCCTGCGGCAGATTATAGCAATCAGCCCCAGCATTTT. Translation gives CASRCPAADYSNQPQHF.

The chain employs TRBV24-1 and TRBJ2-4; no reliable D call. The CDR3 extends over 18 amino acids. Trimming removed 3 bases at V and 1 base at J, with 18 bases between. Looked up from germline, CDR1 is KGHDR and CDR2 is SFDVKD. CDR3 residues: CATSDEGPGFLAKNIQYF. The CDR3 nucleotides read TGTGCCACCAGTGATGAAGGTCCAGGCTTCCTTGCCAAAAACATTCAGTACTTC.

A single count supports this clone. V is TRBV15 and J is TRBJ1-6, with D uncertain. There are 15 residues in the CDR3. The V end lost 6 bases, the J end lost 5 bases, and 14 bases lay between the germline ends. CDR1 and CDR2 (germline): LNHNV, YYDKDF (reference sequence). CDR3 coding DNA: TGTGCCACCAGACAGAGGAAGCAGAATAATTCACCCCTCCACTTT. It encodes CATRQRKQNNSPLHF. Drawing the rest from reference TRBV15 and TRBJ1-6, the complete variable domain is DAMVIQNPRYQVTQFGKPVTLSCSQTLNHNVMYWYQQKSSQAPKLLFHYYDKDFNNEADTPDNFQSRRPNTSFCFLDIRSPGLGDTAMYLCATRQRKQNNSPLHFGNGTRLTVT.

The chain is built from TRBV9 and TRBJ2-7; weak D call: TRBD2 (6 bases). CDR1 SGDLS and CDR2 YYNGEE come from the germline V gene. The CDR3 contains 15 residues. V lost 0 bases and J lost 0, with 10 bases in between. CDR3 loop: CASSVGGVHSYEQYF. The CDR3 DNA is TGTGCCAGCAGCGTAGGGGGGGTTCACTCCTACGAGCAGTACTTC.

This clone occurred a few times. CDR3 DNA sequence: TGCGCCAGCAGCCAAGGGGTCACACGCTCCTATAATTCACCCCTCCACTTT. Amino acid sequence: CASSQGVTRSYNSPLHF. V usage is TRBV4-1 and J usage is TRBJ1-6; no definite D call. Germline V lookup: CDR1 MGHRA, CDR2 YSYEKL. The V and J ends lost 1 base and 0 bases respectively, with 10 bases between them. The CDR3 sequence is 17 residues long.